The next 2 T cell receptor beta chains were all read from a single sample in a study of T cell responses to AZD1222 COVID-19 vaccine. Sequenced by immunoSEQ multiplex PCR; TCRdb stores in-frame clones only, minus some. Here the sample spans roughly 100,000 clones, about nine tenths being singletons. The material was peripheral blood, obtained on day 0 of AZD1222 vaccination. The receptors were sampled from an adult in good health.

The J gene is TRBJ2-2, the V gene TRBV28; D is tentatively TRBD1 or TRBD2 (5 bases each). The CDR3 totals 14 residues. CDR1 is MDHEN and CDR2 is SYDVKM in the germline V gene. V shed 3 bases and J shed 4 bases, with 9 bases lying between them. CDR3 DNA: TGTGCCAGCAGTTTTGGGGACCTCACCGGGGAGCTGTTTTTT. Amino acids: CASSFGDLTGELFF.

V usage is TRBV5-6 and J usage is TRBJ2-1; D uncertain. V shed 0 bases and J shed 7 bases, with 2 bases lying between them. The V gene's germline CDR1 is SGHDT and CDR2 YYEEEE. The CDR3 runs 11 residues. CDR3 in DNA: TGTGCCAGCAGCTTGGAGAATGAGCAGTTCTTC. Protein product: CASSLENEQFF.